This T cell receptor (beta chain) was captured by sequencing in a study of cytomegalovirus exposure and HLA in healthy donors. At the level of the study: Clustering assigned approximately 78% of the 350 to 400 genotyped donors to the Caucasian-associated ancestry cluster. Study results and limitations: Specific recognition of CMV antigens was confirmed in vitro for a few chains (all CMV-associated).

Both 60 Vbeta primers and 13 Jbeta primers went into the PCR. Using immunoSEQ multiplex PCR, the repertoire was profiled, and TCRdb retains in-frame clones only, with some absent. The table includes 150,000 to 200,000 clones, roughly 73% detected once. Comments on this clone: Its antigen is undetermined.

In germline, CDR1 is SGDLS, CDR2 YYNGEE. The length of the CDR3 is 13 residues. Trimming removed 0 bases at V and 2 bases at J, with 5 bases between. This rearrangement joins TRBV9 to TRBJ2-5; D call uncertain. What was sequenced was PBMCs. The receptor was isolated from a woman in her thirties or forties in good health and CMV-seropositive. The CDR3 protein is CASSVDVQETQYF. In nucleotides, the CDR3 is TGTGCCAGCAGCGTAGATGTACAAGAGACCCAGTACTTC.